A single sample is the source of the 30 T cell receptor beta chains below, sequenced in a study of control samples from healthy donors and cancer patients. The method was immunoSEQ multiplex PCR; TCRdb's version includes in-frame clones alone and lacks a portion of them. The sample carries about 45,000 clones, around 90% recorded once. Sequenced material: PBMCs. These receptors were collected from a middle-aged woman with head and neck cancer.

The CDR3 loop reads CASSSTGANIQYF. The CDR3 DNA is TGTGCCAGCAGCTCCACCGGCGCCAACATTCAGTACTTC. The chain joins TRBV7-9 to TRBJ2-4; D is unclear. Trimming shortened V by 4 bases and J by 7 bases, and 11 bases separated the two germline ends. The CDR3 has 13 residues. Germline V gene data show CDR1 as SEHNR and CDR2 as FQNEAQ (reference sequence).

The chain links TRBV5-1 to TRBJ1-2, with D possibly TRBD1 on 6 matching bases. The V end lost 7 bases, the J end lost 8 bases, and 18 bases lay between the germline ends. This CDR3 is 13 amino acids long. Germline lookup yields CDR1 SGHRS and CDR2 YFSETQ. DNA of the CDR3: TGCGCCAGCTCCGAAGGGGGAGTAGGGGGCTACACCTTC. This codes for CASSEGGVGGYTF.

In DNA, the CDR3 is TGTGCCAGTAGTATAGTCGGGGCTTCGAACACCGGGGAGCTGTTTTTT. It is translated as CASSIVGASNTGELFF. The chain employs TRBV19 and TRBJ2-2, with D possibly called TRBD1 or TRBD2 (5 bases each). Trimming left V 1 base short and J 0 bases short, with 9 bases between. The CDR3 consists of 16 residues. Germline V gene lookup returns CDR1 LNHDA and CDR2 SQIVND (reference sequence).

The chain employs TRBV30 and TRBJ2-1; 12 nucleotides line up with TRBD2. The germline V gene has CDR1 GTSNPN and CDR2 SVGIG (reference sequence). CDR3 length: 15 amino acids. The ends lost 5 bases at V and 5 bases at J; junction bases unmatched: 7. As DNA, the CDR3 is TGTGCCTGGGCACTAGCGGGGGGCCGGAACAATGAGCAGTTCTTC. Protein sequence: CAWALAGGRNNEQFF.

CDR3 protein: CSVVGITRDEQYF. Here the CDR3 DNA reads TGCAGCGTTGTAGGTATTACGAGGGACGAGCAGTACTTC. The chain carries TRBV29-1 and TRBJ2-7; TRBD2 might be the D (5 bases). The CDR3 runs 13 residues. Germline V CDR1 and CDR2: SQVTM, ANQGSEA. Trimming left V 4 bases short and J 5 bases short, with 15 bases between.

The genes are TRBV7-3 and TRBJ2-1, with D unresolved. Trimming took 1 base from V and 10 from J, leaving 11 bases between them. There are 13 residues in the CDR3. CDR1 is SGHTA and CDR2 is FQGTGA in the germline V gene. The CDR3 nucleotides are TGTGCCAGCAGCTTAAAAAGGGTAAACGAGCAGTTCTTC. It is translated as CASSLKRVNEQFF.

The V call is TRBV10-1, the J call TRBJ1-1; 10 bases are shared with TRBD1. The V and J ends lost 3 bases and 3 bases, in that order; junction bases with no gene match: 10. The CDR3 covers 17 residues. Germline V gene lookup returns CDR1 WNHNN and CDR2 SYGVQD (reference sequence). The CDR3 here is CASSDAGTGVGDTEAFF. The CDR3 region has the DNA TGCGCCAGCAGTGATGCCGGGACAGGGGTCGGGGACACTGAAGCTTTCTTT.

The table lists this clone with a count of one. The rearrangement links TRBV24-1 to TRBJ2-6, with D possibly being TRBD1 (5 bases). The V and J ends lost 9 bases and 0 bases respectively, with 17 bases between them. The CDR3 is 17 amino acids. The V gene's germline CDR1 is KGHDR and CDR2 SFDVKD. CDR3 sequence reads: CATHYSTALSGANVLTF. DNA of the CDR3: TGTGCCACCCACTATTCGACAGCCCTCTCTGGGGCCAACGTCCTGACTTTC.

V is TRBV5-1 and J is TRBJ2-3; a weak D match, TRBD2 (5 bases). Trimming took 0 bases from V and 6 from J, leaving 11 bases between them. CDR1 is SGHRS and CDR2 is YFSETQ in the germline V gene. The CDR3 covers 14 residues. The CDR3 region is CASSLGSRGDTQYF. The CDR3 DNA reads as TGCGCCAGCAGCTTGGGTAGTAGAGGGGATACGCAGTATTTT.

The gene calls are TRBV4-1 and TRBJ2-3, with 7 bases fitting TRBD2. This CDR3 is built from 17 residues. V shed 0 bases, J shed 1 base, and the junction held 7 bases outside the gene matches. CDR1 and CDR2 from the germline V gene are MGHRA and YSYEKL. The chain's CDR3 is CASSQDGGVRGTDTQYF. DNA of the CDR3: TGCGCCAGCAGCCAAGATGGGGGGGTGCGGGGCACAGATACGCAGTATTTT.

J is TRBJ2-1 and V is TRBV6-5; either TRBD1 or TRBD2 may supply D (5 bases each). The CDR3 totals 16 residues. V was shortened by 0 bases and J by 8 bases, with 17 bases between the two germline ends. Germline assignment: CDR1 MNHEY and CDR2 SVGAGI. CDR3 nucleotide sequence: TGTGCCAGCAGTTACTCGAGAGGGGCCGGAAGAGATGAGCAGTTCTTC. It is translated as CASSYSRGAGRDEQFF.

The V call is TRBV30, the J call TRBJ2-7, with 9 bases that match TRBD1. This CDR3 is 14 amino acids long. Germline values: CDR1 GTSNPN, CDR2 SVGIG (reference sequence). After removal of 0 bases from V and 5 bases from J, the junction contained 5 bases not matched to a gene. For the CDR3, the DNA is TGTGCCTGGAGTGTGGACAGGGGTCGTAACGAGCAGTACTTC. It specifies CAWSVDRGRNEQYF.

V is TRBV29-1 and J is TRBJ1-2, with D unclear. V was pared by 5 bases and J by 12 bases, with 16 bases between. This CDR3 region has 11 residues. CDR1 and CDR2 (germline): SQVTM, ANQGSEA. The CDR3 sequence is CSVKGAVLHTF. CDR3 sequence (DNA): TGCAGCGTTAAAGGCGCCGTTTTACACACCTTC.

In this sample, this clone turned up once. The V call is TRBV30, the J call TRBJ1-6; D might be TRBD1 (6 bases). The CDR3 length is 15 residues. Trimming cost V 5 bases and J 7 bases, with 18 bases left between them. Germline CDR1 and CDR2: GTSNPN and SVGIG (reference sequence). The CDR3 nucleotides are TGTGCCTGGGCCGGCACAGGGAAGTTAAATTCACCCCTCCACTTT. Translated, it gives CAWAGTGKLNSPLHF.

The gene calls are TRBV7-2 and TRBJ2-2; 10 bases line up with TRBD2. Germline trimming cut 5 bases from V and 3 bases from J; bases unmatched to any gene: 3. Germline CDR1 is SGHTA and CDR2 is FQGNSA. This CDR3 spans 15 amino acids. The CDR3 region is CASSPSGSYTGELFF. CDR3 DNA sequence: TGTGCCAGCAGCCCTAGCGGGAGTTACACCGGGGAGCTGTTTTTT.

V gene TRBV5-1 combines with J gene TRBJ1-1; tentative D call: TRBD1 (5 bases). The CDR3 consists of 15 residues. Germline CDR1 and CDR2: SGHRS and YFSETQ. V was cut by 0 bases and J by 2 bases, with 11 bases left in between. The CDR3 here is CASSLVEGPNTEAFF. DNA of the CDR3: TGCGCCAGCAGCTTGGTGGAGGGACCCAACACTGAAGCTTTCTTT.

This chain links TRBV7-3 with TRBJ1-5; tentatively, D is TRBD1 (5 bases). CDR1 and CDR2 from the germline V gene are SGHTA and FQGTGA. Trimming took off 5 bases at V and 10 bases at J, with 12 bases between the two ends. CDR3 length equals 12 residues. The CDR3 loop reads CASSLVGGPQHF. The DNA of the CDR3 is TGTGCCAGCAGCCTAGTTGGGGGACCCCAGCATTTT.

The count of this clone is one. The rearrangement links TRBV28 to TRBJ2-1, with 11 bases fitting TRBD2. This CDR3 has 17 amino acids. The J segment lost 6 bases and the V segment lost 3 bases, leaving 10 bases of the junction unmatched. The germline gives CDR1 MDHEN, CDR2 SYDVKM. The CDR3 DNA reads TGTGCCAGCAGTTTCCGGACTTACGGGACTAGCGGCAATGAGCAGTTCTTC. Its protein product is CASSFRTYGTSGNEQFF. Using reference TRBV28 and TRBJ2-1 for the parts outside the CDR3, the full variable domain is DVKVTQSSRYLVKRTGEKVFLECVQDMDHENMFWYRQDPGLGLRLIYFSYDVKMKEKGDIPEGYSVSREKKERFSLILESASTNQTSMYLCASSFRTYGTSGNEQFFGPGTRLTVL.

As regards this clone: Relative to the germline gene, one junction end is altered; a read error may explain this. This sequence joins TRBV7-3 and TRBJ2-3, with TRBD2 identical over 8 bases. Germline V gives CDR1 SGHTA, CDR2 FQGTGA. This CDR3 has 14 residues. The CDR3 bases are TGTGCCAGCAGTTTAAGCGGGAGCCCCGATACGCAGTATTTT. Translated: CASSLSGSPDTQYF. The whole variable domain, remainder taken from reference TRBV7-3 and TRBJ2-3, is GAGVSQTPSNKVTEKGKYVELRCDPISGHTALYWYRQSLGQGPEFLIYFQGTGAADDSGLPNDRFFAVRPEGSVSTLKIQRTERGDSAVYLCASSLSGSPDTQYFGPGTRLTVL.

The gene calls are TRBV4-1 and TRBJ2-1; TRBD2 matches 10 bases. CDR3 length equals 19 residues. CDR1 and CDR2 from the germline V gene are MGHRA and YSYEKL. V shed 1 base and J 3 bases; nucleotides not matched to a gene: 12. CDR3 sequence reads: CASSQVGESGRAGYNEQFF. The DNA of the CDR3 is TGCGCCAGCAGCCAAGTGGGTGAGAGCGGGAGGGCGGGCTACAATGAGCAGTTCTTC.

The chain recombines TRBV11-2 with TRBJ1-6, with unresolved D. Trimming left V 1 base short and J 3 bases short, with 7 bases between. The CDR3 is 15 residues long. Germline V gene sequence: CDR1 SGHAT, CDR2 FQNNGV. The CDR3 bases are TGTGCCAGCAGCTTAGTCGGATTCTATAATTCACCCCTCCACTTT. This sequence encodes CASSLVGFYNSPLHF.

The chain recombines TRBV10-1 with TRBJ1-5, with a possible D match to TRBD1 (6 bases). CDR3 size: 16 residues. The V gene lost 4 bases and the J gene lost 0 bases, with 13 bases spanning the gap. Looked up from germline, CDR1 is WNHNN and CDR2 is SYGVQD (reference sequence). The CDR3 loop is CASSAGQLYSNQPQHF. CDR3 DNA: TGCGCCAGCAGTGCCGGACAGCTGTATAGCAATCAGCCCCAGCATTTT.

This clone has a handful of counts. The chain employs TRBV30 and TRBJ1-3; 7 positions match TRBD1. This CDR3 has 15 amino acids. Unmatched junction bases numbered 12, after V lost 3 bases and J lost 7 bases. Germline CDR1 reads GTSNPN; CDR2 reads SVGIG (reference sequence). CDR3 nucleotides: TGTGCCTGGAGCCGGGTGGAGGGGGCGCGTAACACCATATATTTT. Translated, it gives CAWSRVEGARNTIYF.

This chain uses TRBV7-2 with TRBJ2-3; D unresolved. The germline V gene has CDR1 SGHTA and CDR2 FQGNSA. Trimming took 0 bases from V and 2 from J, leaving 9 bases between them. The CDR3 consists of 15 residues. The CDR3 bases are TGTGCCAGCAGCTTAGCTAGCTCGAACACAGATACGCAGTATTTT. Its translation: CASSLASSNTDTQYF.

The V and J genes are TRBV7-2 and TRBJ2-1; D remains ambiguous. This CDR3 is built from 15 residues. The V gene lost 1 base and the J gene lost 0 bases, with 7 bases spanning the gap. Germline CDR1 SGHTA, CDR2 FQGNSA. The CDR3 is CASSLGKSSYNEQFF. CDR3 DNA sequence: TGTGCCAGCAGCTTAGGCAAGAGCTCCTACAATGAGCAGTTCTTC. Complete variable domain (other parts from reference TRBV7-2 and TRBJ2-1): GAGVSQSPSNKVTEKGKDVELRCDPISGHTALYWYRQSLGQGLEFLIYFQGNSAPDKSGLPSDRFSAERTGGSVSTLTIQRTQQEDSAVYLCASSLGKSSYNEQFFGPGTRLTVL.

The V call is TRBV19, the J call TRBJ1-3; weak D call: TRBD1 (6 bases). The V end was cut by 3 bases, the J end by 0 bases, with 18 bases between. Germline V gene data show CDR1 as LNHDA and CDR2 as SQIVND (reference sequence). The CDR3 contains 18 residues. The DNA of the CDR3 is TGTGCCAGTAGTATTAAGAAGGGGGACACTTTCTCTGGAAACACCATATATTTT. Translation: CASSIKKGDTFSGNTIYF.

The chain employs TRBV19 and TRBJ1-3; the match to TRBD1 covers 8 bases. The germline CDR1 and CDR2 sequences are LNHDA and SQIVND (reference sequence). V trimming: 5 bases; J trimming: 3 bases; junction bases outside the gene matches: 9. The CDR3 is made up of 16 amino acids. The CDR3 spells CASSSYQGAVGNTIYF. CDR3 in DNA: TGTGCCAGTAGTTCATACCAGGGGGCGGTTGGAAACACCATATATTTT.

This chain links TRBV7-8 with TRBJ2-2; D is possibly TRBD1 (6 bases). The CDR3 is 14 residues long. CDR1 is SGHVS and CDR2 is FQNEAQ in the germline V gene. Trimming removed 5 bases at V and 1 base at J, with 8 bases between. This CDR3 is CASSPGVNTGELFF. CDR3 in DNA: TGTGCCAGCAGCCCAGGGGTGAACACCGGGGAGCTGTTTTTT.

The chain carries TRBV18 and TRBJ2-3; the D call may be TRBD1 or TRBD2 (5 bases each). The V and J ends lost 3 bases and 2 bases respectively, with 6 bases between them. The V gene's germline CDR1 is KGHSH and CDR2 LQKENI. The CDR3 sequence is 13 residues long. CDR3 in amino acids: CASSPGDTDTQYF. CDR3 nucleotides: TGTGCCAGCTCACCGGGGGACACAGATACGCAGTATTTT. Full variable domain (missing parts from reference TRBV18 and TRBJ2-3): NAGVMQNPRHLVRRRGQEARLRCSPMKGHSHVYWYRQLPEEGLKFMVYLQKENIIDESGMPKERFSAEFPKEGPSILRIQQVVRGDSAAYFCASSPGDTDTQYFGPGTRLTVL.

V and J are TRBV2 and TRBJ1-2; 7 positions agree with TRBD1. The CDR3 covers 16 residues. The ends lost 6 bases at V and 4 bases at J; junction bases unmatched: 14. Germline CDR1 SNHLY, CDR2 FYNNEI. This chain's CDR3 is CASRLTGTGVGYGYTF. The DNA of the CDR3 is TGTGCCAGCAGATTAACCGGTACAGGGGTGGGCTATGGCTACACCTTC.